The rows below give T cell receptor beta chains drawn from one sample of a study of vaccination effects on CD4 cells after COVID-19. Only in-frame clones appear in the TCRdb table, and some are missing; sequencing was by immunoSEQ multiplex PCR. Altogether some 49,000 clones are present, about 74% being singletons, with the ten largest covering approximately 8.6%. These receptors have no known antigen. The specimen was CD4+ T cells from PBMCs cultured without peptide, collected before COVID-19 vaccination. These receptors all stem from a human donor who had a prior SARS-CoV-2 infection. The CDR3 runs from the conserved cysteine through the conserved F or W. Fields, in order: V gene, J gene, D gene, clone size, CDR3 DNA, CDR3 protein. D genes are given only for firm matches. Some rows have no size entry. The others give once, few or many, or a class for an expanded clone.

>TRBV10-3|TRBJ2-3|TRBD2|NA
TGTGCCATCAGTGAGTCATGGGCTAGCGGGAGGGCCAGAACAGATACGCAGTATTTT
CAISESWASGRARTDTQYF
>TRBV19|TRBJ1-5|NA|NA
TGTGCCAGCGGAGAGGGTGTTGGTCAGCCCCAGCATTTT
CASGEGVGQPQHF
>TRBV2|TRBJ1-5|NA|few
TGTGCCAGCAGTAAAGGGACGGATCAGCCCCAGCATTTT
CASSKGTDQPQHF
>TRBV19|TRBJ1-6|NA|NA
TGTGCCAGTAGTCTTGAGGGAAGTAATTCACCCCTCCACTTT
CASSLEGSNSPLHF
>TRBV30|TRBJ2-4|TRBD2|NA
TGTGCCTGGGGACTAGCGGGACTAGCCAAAAACATTCAGTACTTC
CAWGLAGLAKNIQYF
>TRBV7-3|TRBJ2-4|NA|NA
TGTGCCAGCAGCTCGGGCCACAAAAACATTCAGTACTTC
CASSSGHKNIQYF
>TRBV9|TRBJ2-1|TRBD2|NA
TGTGCCAGCAGCGTAAGCGGGGGGCTTGATGAGCAGTTCTTC
CASSVSGGLDEQFF
>TRBV19|TRBJ2-3|NA|NA
TGTGCCAGTAGTGTCCTCCGCGTGTCAGATACGCAGTATTTT
CASSVLRVSDTQYF
>TRBV5-6|TRBJ2-7|TRBD2|few
TGTGCCAGTACGCGGGCGGGGGTACTCTACGAGCAGTACTTC
CASTRAGVLYEQYF
>TRBV30|TRBJ2-7|TRBD1|NA
TGTGCCTGGAGTCCCTCCCCCGGGACAGGAAACTACGAGCAGTACTTC
CAWSPSPGTGNYEQYF
>TRBV7-9|TRBJ2-3|TRBD2|NA
TGTGCCAGCAGTCCGTCTAGGACTAGCGGCGGCACAGATACGCAGTATTTT
CASSPSRTSGGTDTQYF
>TRBV29-1|TRBJ1-3|NA|many
TGCAGCGTTGAAAGGCAGGGGAGACCTCGACCCTTGGGAAACACCATATATTTT
CSVERQGRPRPLGNTIYF
>TRBV2|TRBJ2-1|TRBD2|NA
TGTGCCAGCAGCCCACTAGCGAGCGGCTACAATGAGCAGTTCTTC
CASSPLASGYNEQFF
>TRBV6-5|TRBJ1-2|NA|NA
TGTGCCAGCAGATCGGACGGTAAAGGCTACACCTTC
CASRSDGKGYTF
>TRBV9|TRBJ2-7|NA|NA
TGTGCCAGCAGCGTAGGACAGGAGGGGTACGAGCAGTACTTC
CASSVGQEGYEQYF
>TRBV6-2/TRBV6-3|TRBJ2-3|NA|NA
TGTGCCAGCAGTTTGCGGGATTGGGACACAGATACGCAGTATTTT
CASSLRDWDTDTQYF
>TRBV5-4|TRBJ1-1|NA|few
TGTGCCAGCAGCAAAAGCGGAGACACTGAAGCTTTCTTT
CASSKSGDTEAFF
>TRBV2|TRBJ2-1|NA|NA
TGTGCCAGCAGTGGAGGCGTTGCGGTCTCCTACAATGAGCAGTTCTTC
CASSGGVAVSYNEQFF
>TRBV15|TRBJ1-4|TRBD1|few
TGTGCCACCAGCAGAGTAACAGGGGCAGTTGGTGAAAAACTGTTTTTT
CATSRVTGAVGEKLFF
>TRBV5-1|TRBJ2-7|NA|NA
TGCGCCAGCAGCTTGTGGGGGGTAGTAGTTCGCGACGAGCAGTACTTC
CASSLWGVVVRDEQYF
>TRBV2|TRBJ2-5|TRBD1|NA
TGTGCCAGCAGTGACCGGGACAGGGAGACCCAGTACTTC
CASSDRDRETQYF
>TRBV27|TRBJ2-7|NA|few
TGTGCCAGCAGTTTAACAGCGGCGACCTACGAGCAGTACTTC
CASSLTAATYEQYF
>TRBV7-2|TRBJ2-1|TRBD1|once
TGTGCCAGCAGCTGGGACAGTTCCTACAATGAGCAGTTCTTC
CASSWDSSYNEQFF
>TRBV7-9|TRBJ2-1|NA|NA
TGTGCCAGCAGCTTATTCAGGGGGGCCTCGTACAATGAGCAGTTCTTC
CASSLFRGASYNEQFF
>TRBV5-1|TRBJ2-2|NA|NA
TGCGCCAGCAGCTTGGAGGGGCCCGGGGAGCTGTTTTTT
CASSLEGPGELFF
>TRBV15|TRBJ2-5|NA|NA
TGTGCCACCAGCAGAGACCGGAGCGGCATTAGAGAGACCCAGTACTTC
CATSRDRSGIRETQYF
>TRBV6-5|TRBJ1-1|NA|NA
TGTGCCAGCAGGAACCGGGCCCCCGACGGGACTGAAGCTTTCTTT
CASRNRAPDGTEAFF